One TCR beta chain is described in this entry. Its matching antigen is unknown. The data are from a study of cytomegalovirus exposure and HLA in healthy donors. 13 Jbeta primers and 60 Vbeta primers were used for the PCR. The repertoire was sequenced with immunoSEQ multiplex PCR; TCRdb's copy has only in-frame clones and lacks some. The table has about 190,000 clones, more than 65% seen once. The germline V gene has CDR1 KGHSH and CDR2 LQKENI. After removal of 3 bases from V and 2 bases from J, the junction contained 9 bases not matched to a gene. The CDR3 has 17 amino acids. Study results and caveats: Altogether, 150 to 200 TCR beta chains were recorded as cytomegalovirus-associated.

The sequencing input was PBMCs. The TCR originated in a man aged 50-59 years in good health and CMV-seronegative. V and J are TRBV18 and TRBJ2-3; 9 nucleotides match TRBD1. CDR3 protein: CASSPPPGQGPTDTQYF. The CDR3, as DNA: TGTGCCAGCTCACCTCCCCCGGGACAGGGACCCACAGATACGCAGTATTTT.